The 24 T cell receptor beta chains below come from one sample, sequenced in a study of T cells in Graves' hyperthyroidism and ophthalmopathy. TCR beta CDR3 regions were amplified from RNA. When the TCR CDR3 underwent first-round RT-PCR, the HTBI primer set was used. MiXCR was run by TCRdb on the multiplex PCR reads, yielding one entry per CDR3 protein. The sample yields under 400,000 distinct CDR3 sequences, 15% to 20% seen once. Sequencing input: blood. The receptors shown here come from a woman in her 40s with Graves' ophthalmopathy.

This clonotype was recorded at least ten times. The chain couples TRBV2 to TRBJ2-5, with D possibly being TRBD1 or TRBD2 (5 bases each). The germline V gene has CDR1 SNHLY and CDR2 FYNNEI. The CDR3 runs to 16 residues. V lost 6 bases to trimming and J lost 0 bases, with 17 bases between them. The CDR3 region has the DNA TGTGCCAGCAGCGCCATATGGGACCCCAACCAAGAGACCCAGTACTTC. It codes for CASSAIWDPNQETQYF.

This clonotype came up a few times. CDR3 in DNA: TGTGCCTGGAGTGGGACTAGCGGGATCGGGGTCACCGGGGAGCTGTTTTTT. Residues: CAWSGTSGIGVTGELFF. The chain couples TRBV30 to TRBJ2-2, with 12 bases lining up with TRBD2. CDR1 GTSNPN and CDR2 SVGIG come from the germline V gene (reference sequence). CDR3 size: 17 residues. The V gene end was trimmed by 1 base and the J gene end by 4 bases; junction bases not matched to a gene: 7.

This rearrangement joins TRBV7-9 to TRBJ2-2; D possibly corresponds to TRBD1 (5 bases). V gave up 2 bases and J gave up 1 base, with 8 bases separating them. This CDR3 comprises 15 residues. Germline CDR1 SEHNR, CDR2 FQNEAQ (reference sequence). Here the CDR3 reads CASSLNQGNTGELFF. Written as DNA, the CDR3 is TGTGCCAGCAGCTTAAATCAGGGGAACACCGGGGAGCTGTTTTTT.

This clonotype was seen once. The chain employs TRBV6-1 and TRBJ1-1; D is undetermined. The CDR3 covers 14 residues. Germline CDR1 MNHNS, CDR2 SASEGT. Deletions cut 1 base from V and 5 bases from J, with 11 bases between. The CDR3 reads CASSEVPEWTEAFF. Written as DNA, the CDR3 is TGTGCCAGCAGTGAAGTGCCTGAATGGACTGAAGCTTTCTTT.

Many counts were recorded for this clonotype. The chain joins TRBV2 to TRBJ1-5; TRBD1 is a possible D gene (6 bases). Between the trimmed V and J ends, which lost 9 bases and 6 bases, there was a span of 18 bases. The germline gives CDR1 SNHLY, CDR2 FYNNEI. The CDR3 is 14 amino acids. This CDR3 is CASRGGRGSQPQHF. In DNA, the CDR3 is TGTGCCAGTAGGGGGGGGCGCGGTAGTCAGCCCCAGCATTTT.

The chain uses TRBV2 and TRBJ2-7, with D hard to call. This CDR3 has 18 amino acids. Germline V gene data show CDR1 as SNHLY and CDR2 as FYNNEI. Trimming pared 4 bases from V and 2 bases from J, leaving 24 bases between. This CDR3 reads CASSATRLSRSRAYEQYF. CDR3 DNA: TGTGCCAGCAGTGCCACCAGGCTTTCCCGAAGTAGAGCCTACGAGCAGTACTTC.

This clonotype was detected many times. This chain links TRBV27 with TRBJ1-1; D is uncertain. The CDR3 sequence is 13 residues long. Germline CDR1 reads MNHEY; CDR2 reads SMNVEV (reference sequence). V gave up 6 bases and J gave up 4 bases, with 12 bases separating them. The CDR3 DNA is TGTGCCAGCAGCCGATCGGGAATCACTGAAGCTTTCTTT. Translating it yields CASSRSGITEAFF.

The V and J genes are TRBV6-2 or TRBV6-3 and TRBJ2-5; 8 nucleotides align to TRBD2. Germline loops: CDR1 MNHEY, CDR2 SVGEGT. This CDR3 is 18 amino acids long. J lost 6 bases, V lost 3 bases, and 18 bases had no gene match. This CDR3 reads CASSYLRTPGLAVKTQYF. In nucleotides, the CDR3 is TGTGCCAGCAGTTATTTACGGACACCCGGACTAGCCGTGAAGACCCAGTACTTC.

The chain links TRBV6-1 to TRBJ2-2; 7 bases fit TRBD1. This CDR3 region has 15 residues. The germline V gene encodes CDR1 MNHNS and CDR2 SASEGT. V shed 5 bases, J shed 1 base, and the junction held 4 bases outside the gene matches. In nucleotides, the CDR3 is TGTGCCAGCAGTCGATACAGGGGGAACACCGGGGAGCTGTTTTTT. It codes for CASSRYRGNTGELFF.

This clonotype was recorded many times. The V call is TRBV27, the J call TRBJ2-7; D is perhaps TRBD2 (5 bases). CDR1 is MNHEY, CDR2 SMNVEV, per germline (reference sequence). With 4 bases removed from V and 0 bases from J, the gap between germline ends came to 10 bases. This CDR3 region has 14 residues. The CDR3: CASSSVLDSYEQYF. Written as DNA, the CDR3 is TGTGCCAGCAGTTCCGTACTAGACTCCTACGAGCAGTACTTC.

This clonotype has a count of ten or more. CDR3 protein: CASSVTGEAEQFF. The CDR3 bases are TGTGCCAGCAGTGTCACAGGGGAGGCTGAGCAGTTCTTC. This chain uses TRBV6-4 with TRBJ2-1; tentative D call: TRBD1 (7 bases). The CDR3 contains 13 residues. V was trimmed by 4 bases and J by 9 bases, leaving 13 bases between them. Germline-derived CDR1 and CDR2 are MRHNA and SNTAGT.

There are many counts of this clonotype. V gene TRBV20-1 combines with J gene TRBJ2-7; TRBD1 or TRBD2 may be the D gene (5 bases each). Germline-derived CDR1 and CDR2 are DFQATT and SNEGSKA (reference sequence). This CDR3 region has 14 residues. V was shortened by 5 bases and J by 1 base, with 15 bases between the two germline ends. CDR3 nucleotides: TGCAGTGCTGCGGCCGGGGACGGTTCCTACGAGCAGTACTTC. Its protein is CSAAAGDGSYEQYF.

Ten or more counts support this clonotype. This chain connects TRBV11-2 to TRBJ1-6; no clear D gene. The ends were cut back, 4 bases at V and 10 bases at J, with 14 bases in the middle. Germline V CDR1 and CDR2: SGHAT, FQNNGV. This CDR3 spans 14 amino acids. CDR3 sequence: CASSSHTGSSPLHF. The CDR3 DNA follows: TGTGCCAGCAGCTCTCATACGGGGAGCTCACCCCTCCACTTT.

Ten or more counts support this clonotype. The chain recombines TRBV28 with TRBJ2-4, with D uncertain. The germline CDR1 and CDR2 sequences are MDHEN and SYDVKM. This CDR3 is built from 13 residues. The V end was cut by 10 bases, the J end by 10 bases, with 20 bases between. The CDR3 region has the DNA TGTGCCACCGCGGTCGGCTCGGTTGGGATTCAGTACTTC. This codes for CATAVGSVGIQYF.

Many counts were recorded for this clonotype. The rearrangement uses TRBV27 and TRBJ1-1; 7 bases are shared with TRBD1. The CDR3 has 13 amino acids. Unmatched junction bases numbered 4, after V lost 6 bases and J lost 3 bases. In germline, CDR1 is MNHEY, CDR2 SMNVEV (reference sequence). CDR3 sequence: CASSKRGHTEAFF. For the CDR3, the DNA is TGTGCCAGCAGCAAAAGGGGGCACACTGAAGCTTTCTTT.

This clonotype came up many times. This chain connects TRBV12-3 or TRBV12-4 to TRBJ2-6; the match to TRBD2 covers 12 bases. V gave up 5 bases and J gave up 2 bases; unmatched junction bases: 4. The length of the CDR3 is 17 residues. The CDR3 DNA sequence: TGTGCCAGCAGTGAGACTAGCGGGAGTACTGGGGCCAACGTCCTGACTTTC. This sequence encodes CASSETSGSTGANVLTF.

This clonotype was seen ten or more times. The V call is TRBV20-1, the J call TRBJ2-2; D could derive from TRBD1 or TRBD2 (5 bases each). The CDR3 runs to 14 residues. The germline V gene encodes CDR1 DFQATT and CDR2 SNEGSKA (reference sequence). Trimming cost V 5 bases and J 5 bases, with 15 bases left between them. The CDR3 protein is CSAPMQGRTGELFF. CDR3 DNA sequence: TGCAGTGCTCCCATGCAGGGACGAACCGGGGAGCTGTTTTTT.

This clonotype was observed many times. The chain joins TRBV20-1 to TRBJ1-2; D ambiguous. V dropped 4 bases and J dropped 8 bases, with 17 bases sitting between them. Germline V gives CDR1 DFQATT, CDR2 SNEGSKA (reference sequence). The CDR3 totals 13 residues. CDR3 DNA sequence: TGCAGTGCTAAAGAACCCAAAACTATCGGCTACACCTTC. Amino acid sequence: CSAKEPKTIGYTF.

The chain has TRBV12-3 or TRBV12-4 and TRBJ2-7, with D tentatively TRBD2 (6 bases). CDR3 length: 14 amino acids. Trimming pared 3 bases from V and 2 bases from J, leaving 11 bases between. The CDR3 nucleotides are TGTGCCAGCAGTTTGGGACTCGGGCCCTACGAGCAGTACTTC. This sequence encodes CASSLGLGPYEQYF.

This clonotype was seen only a few times. The rearrangement uses TRBV30 and TRBJ2-2, with TRBD2 matching over 8 bases. The CDR3 length is 18 residues. Germline V gene lookup returns CDR1 GTSNPN and CDR2 SVGIG (reference sequence). With 2 bases clipped from V and 5 bases from J, the junction kept 16 bases outside the gene matches. Here the CDR3 reads CAWSFLMLTGGPTGELFF. The DNA for the CDR3 is TGTGCCTGGAGTTTCCTCATGTTGACGGGAGGGCCTACCGGGGAGCTGTTTTTT.

This clonotype was recorded many times. The chain uses TRBV11-2 and TRBJ2-7, with D possibly TRBD2 on 6 matching bases. Germline CDR1 and CDR2: SGHAT and FQNNGV. V lost 5 bases to trimming and J lost 6 bases, with 17 bases between them. This CDR3 has 14 residues. CDR3 residues: CASSDASVFSEQYF. The DNA for the CDR3 is TGTGCCAGCAGCGACGCTAGCGTTTTCTCCGAGCAGTACTTC. Full variable domain (missing parts from reference TRBV11-2 and TRBJ2-7): EAGVAQSPRYKIIEKRQSVAFWCNPISGHATLYWYQQILGQGPKLLIQFQNNGVVDDSQLPKDRFSAERLKGVDSTLKIQPAKLEDSAVYLCASSDASVFSEQYFGPGTRLTVT.

At least ten counts were recorded for this clonotype. J is TRBJ2-7 and V is TRBV4-3, with D perhaps TRBD2 (5 bases). From germline, CDR1 is LGHNA and CDR2 YSLEER. Trimming stripped 0 bases from V and 6 bases from J, with 12 bases between. This CDR3 contains 14 residues. The CDR3: CASSQDMEGGEQYF. In nucleotides, the CDR3 is TGCGCCAGCAGCCAAGACATGGAAGGAGGCGAGCAGTACTTC.

This clonotype was picked up many times. The chain has TRBV28 and TRBJ2-7; 7 bases fit TRBD1. V dropped 3 bases and J dropped 3; count of bases not matched to a gene: 5. Germline V CDR1 and CDR2: MDHEN, SYDVKM. The CDR3 spans 14 residues. CDR3 amino acids: CASSFTGTDYEQYF. CDR3 DNA: TGTGCCAGCAGTTTTACCGGGACAGACTACGAGCAGTACTTC. The full variable domain, its missing parts supplied by reference TRBV28 and TRBJ2-7, is DVKVTQSSRYLVKRTGEKVFLECVQDMDHENMFWYRQDPGLGLRLIYFSYDVKMKEKGDIPEGYSVSREKKERFSLILESASTNQTSMYLCASSFTGTDYEQYFGPGTRLTVT.

This clonotype has ten or more counts. The rearrangement links TRBV6-5 to TRBJ2-7; 12 bases match TRBD2. CDR3 length equals 15 residues. Germline CDR1 MNHEY, CDR2 SVGAGI. V was pared by 8 bases and J by 4 bases, with 9 bases of the junction left unmatched. This chain's CDR3 is CASELLAGGPYEQYF. The CDR3 nucleotides read TGTGCCAGCGAATTACTAGCGGGAGGACCGTACGAGCAGTACTTC.